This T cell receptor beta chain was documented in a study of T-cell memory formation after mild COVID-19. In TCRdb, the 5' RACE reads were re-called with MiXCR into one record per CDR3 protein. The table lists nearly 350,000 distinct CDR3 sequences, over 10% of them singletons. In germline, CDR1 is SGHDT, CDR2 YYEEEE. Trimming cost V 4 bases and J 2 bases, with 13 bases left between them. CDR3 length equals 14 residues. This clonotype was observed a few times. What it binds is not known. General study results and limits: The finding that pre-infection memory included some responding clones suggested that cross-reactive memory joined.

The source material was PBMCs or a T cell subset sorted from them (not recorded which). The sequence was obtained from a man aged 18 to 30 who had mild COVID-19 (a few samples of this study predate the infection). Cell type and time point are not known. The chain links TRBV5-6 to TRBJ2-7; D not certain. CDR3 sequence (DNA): TGTGCCAGCAGCAACGGATTAAACCCCTACGAGCAGTACTTC. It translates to CASSNGLNPYEQYF.